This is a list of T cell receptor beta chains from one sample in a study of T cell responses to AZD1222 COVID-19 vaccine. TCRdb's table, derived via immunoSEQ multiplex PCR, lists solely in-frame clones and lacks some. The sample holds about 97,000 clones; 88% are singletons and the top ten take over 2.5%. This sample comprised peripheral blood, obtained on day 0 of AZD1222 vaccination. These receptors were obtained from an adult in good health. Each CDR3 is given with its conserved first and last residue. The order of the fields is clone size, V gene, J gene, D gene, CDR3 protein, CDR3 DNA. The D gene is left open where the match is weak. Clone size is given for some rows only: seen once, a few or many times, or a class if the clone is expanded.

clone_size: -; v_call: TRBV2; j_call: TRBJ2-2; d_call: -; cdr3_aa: CASSLEDSYTGELFF; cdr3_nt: TGTGCCAGCAGCTTAGAGGACAGCTACACCGGGGAGCTGTTTTTT
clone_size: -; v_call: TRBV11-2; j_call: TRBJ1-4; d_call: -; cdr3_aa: CASSLGGGRNEKLFF; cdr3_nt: TGTGCCAGCAGCTTAGGTGGAGGAAGAAATGAAAAACTGTTTTTT
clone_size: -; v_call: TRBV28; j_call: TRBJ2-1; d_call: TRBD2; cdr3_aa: CASPSGTSGGAGDEQFF; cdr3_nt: TGTGCCAGCCCTTCGGGGACTAGCGGGGGGGCAGGCGATGAGCAGTTCTTC
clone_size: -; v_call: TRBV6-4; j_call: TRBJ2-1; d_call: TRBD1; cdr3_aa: CASSETGTGLHEQFF; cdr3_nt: TGTGCCAGCAGTGAAACCGGGACAGGGTTACATGAGCAGTTCTTC
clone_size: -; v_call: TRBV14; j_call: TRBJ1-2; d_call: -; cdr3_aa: CASSQDPRFNYGYTF; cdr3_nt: TGTGCCAGCAGCCAAGATCCCAGGTTCAACTATGGCTACACCTTC
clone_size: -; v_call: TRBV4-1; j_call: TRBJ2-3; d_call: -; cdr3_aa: CASSQVVDTQYF; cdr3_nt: TGCGCCAGCAGCCAAGTGGTAGATACGCAGTATTTT
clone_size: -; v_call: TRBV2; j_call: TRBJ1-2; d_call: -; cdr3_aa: CASSESVGYTF; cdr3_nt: TGTGCCAGCAGTGAAAGTGTTGGCTACACCTTC
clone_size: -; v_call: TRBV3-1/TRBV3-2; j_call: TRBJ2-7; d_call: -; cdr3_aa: CASSHDSLEQYF; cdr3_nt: TGTGCCAGCAGCCATGACAGTCTCGAGCAGTACTTC
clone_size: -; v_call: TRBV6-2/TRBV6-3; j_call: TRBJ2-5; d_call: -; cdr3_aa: CASSSRDPLRTQYF; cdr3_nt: TGTGCCAGCAGTTCCCGGGACCCCCTTCGGACCCAGTACTTC
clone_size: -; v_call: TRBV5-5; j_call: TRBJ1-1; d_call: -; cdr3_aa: CASSGTGLNTEAFF; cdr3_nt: TGTGCCAGCAGCGGAACAGGGTTGAACACTGAAGCTTTCTTT
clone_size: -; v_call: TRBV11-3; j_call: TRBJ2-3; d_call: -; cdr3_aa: CASSSRDRFTDTQYF; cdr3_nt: TGTGCCAGCAGCTCCCGGGACCGGTTCACAGATACGCAGTATTTT
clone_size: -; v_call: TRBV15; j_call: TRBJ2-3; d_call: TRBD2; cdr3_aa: CATSREVAGGADTQYF; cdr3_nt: TGTGCCACCAGCAGAGAAGTGGCGGGGGGGGCAGATACGCAGTATTTT
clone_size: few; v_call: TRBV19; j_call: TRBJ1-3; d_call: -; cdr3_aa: CASSISGLSGNTIYF; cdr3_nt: TGTGCCAGTAGTATTTCAGGCCTCTCTGGAAACACCATATATTTT
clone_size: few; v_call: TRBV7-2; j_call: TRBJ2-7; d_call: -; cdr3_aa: CASSLGLLDALRTYEQYF; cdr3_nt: TGTGCCAGCAGCTTAGGTCTTCTGGACGCGCTGAGAACCTACGAGCAGTACTTC
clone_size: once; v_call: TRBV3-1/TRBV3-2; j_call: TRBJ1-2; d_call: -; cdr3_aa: CASSQVGVEGYTF; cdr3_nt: TGTGCCAGCAGCCAAGTAGGCGTGGAGGGCTACACCTTC
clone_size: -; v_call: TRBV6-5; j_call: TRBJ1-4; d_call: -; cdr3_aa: CASKQGNEKLFF; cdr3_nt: TGTGCCAGCAAGCAGGGTAATGAAAAACTGTTTTTT
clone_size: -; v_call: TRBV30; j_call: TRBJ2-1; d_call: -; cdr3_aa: CAWSGVSYNEQFF; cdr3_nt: TGTGCCTGGAGTGGGGTCTCCTACAATGAGCAGTTCTTC
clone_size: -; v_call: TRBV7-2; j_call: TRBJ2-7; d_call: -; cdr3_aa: CASSFRSSYEQYF; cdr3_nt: TGTGCCAGCAGCTTCAGGAGCTCCTACGAGCAGTACTTC
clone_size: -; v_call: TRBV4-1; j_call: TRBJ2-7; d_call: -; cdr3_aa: CASSLGTSSYEQYF; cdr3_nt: TGCGCCAGCAGCCTCGGGACGTCGTCCTACGAGCAGTACTTC
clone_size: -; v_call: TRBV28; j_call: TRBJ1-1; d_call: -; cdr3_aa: CASSLGFTNDEAFF; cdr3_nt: TGTGCCAGCAGTTTAGGATTTACTAACGACGAAGCTTTCTTT
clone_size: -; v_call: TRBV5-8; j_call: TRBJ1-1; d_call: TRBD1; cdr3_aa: CASSYLRAGTGGTEAFF; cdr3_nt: TGTGCCAGCAGCTATTTAAGGGCTGGGACAGGGGGCACTGAAGCTTTCTTT
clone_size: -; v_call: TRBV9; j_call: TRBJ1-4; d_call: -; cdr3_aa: CASSVGDATNEKLFF; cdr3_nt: TGTGCCAGCAGCGTAGGGGATGCAACTAATGAAAAACTGTTTTTT
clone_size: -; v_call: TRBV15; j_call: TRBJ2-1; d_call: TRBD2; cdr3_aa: CATTDRASGGAMHEQFF; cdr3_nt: TGTGCCACCACCGACCGGGCTAGCGGGGGGGCCATGCATGAGCAGTTCTTC
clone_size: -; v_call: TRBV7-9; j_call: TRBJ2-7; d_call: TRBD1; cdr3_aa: CASSVRDRPYEQYF; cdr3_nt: TGTGCCAGCAGCGTCCGGGACAGACCGTACGAGCAGTACTTC
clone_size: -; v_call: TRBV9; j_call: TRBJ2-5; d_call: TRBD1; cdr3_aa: CASTPGQGVQETQYF; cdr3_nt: TGTGCCAGCACCCCGGGACAGGGGGTCCAAGAGACCCAGTACTTC
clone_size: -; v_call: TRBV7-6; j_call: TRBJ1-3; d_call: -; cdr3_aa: CASSLAVAFSGNTIYF; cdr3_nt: TGTGCCAGCAGCTTAGCGGTAGCCTTCTCTGGAAACACCATATATTTT
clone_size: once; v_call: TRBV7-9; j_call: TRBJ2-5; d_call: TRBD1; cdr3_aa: CASSLAGQGKETQYF; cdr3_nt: TGTGCCAGCAGCTTAGCGGGACAGGGGAAAGAGACCCAGTACTTC
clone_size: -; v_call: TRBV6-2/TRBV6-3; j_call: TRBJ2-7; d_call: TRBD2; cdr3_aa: CASSYPVAGGEQYF; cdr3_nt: TGTGCCAGCAGTTACCCGGTAGCGGGGGGCGAGCAGTACTTC
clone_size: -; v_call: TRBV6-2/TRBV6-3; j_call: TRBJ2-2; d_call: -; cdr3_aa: CASSYSGAVGELFF; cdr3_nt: TGTGCCAGCAGTTACTCAGGAGCGGTCGGGGAGCTGTTTTTT
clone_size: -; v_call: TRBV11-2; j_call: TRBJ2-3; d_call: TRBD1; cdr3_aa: CASSRQRTGGTDTQYF; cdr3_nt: TGTGCCAGCAGCCGCCAGCGGACAGGGGGCACAGATACGCAGTATTTT
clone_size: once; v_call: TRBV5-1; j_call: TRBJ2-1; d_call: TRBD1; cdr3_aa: CASSLGTGGHNEQFF; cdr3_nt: TGCGCCAGCAGCTTGGGGACAGGGGGGCACAATGAGCAGTTCTTC
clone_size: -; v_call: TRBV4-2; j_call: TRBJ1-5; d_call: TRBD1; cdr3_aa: CASSQTHGTGGNQPQHF; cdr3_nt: TGTGCCAGCAGCCAAACCCACGGGACAGGGGGCAATCAGCCCCAGCATTTT
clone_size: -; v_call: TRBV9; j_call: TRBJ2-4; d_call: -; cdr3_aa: CASSPHTAKNIQYF; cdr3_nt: TGTGCCAGCAGCCCTCACACTGCAAAAAACATTCAGTACTTC
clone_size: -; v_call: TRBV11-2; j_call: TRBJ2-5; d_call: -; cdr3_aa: CASSLDRGLETQYF; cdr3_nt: TGTGCCAGCAGCTTAGACAGGGGTTTAGAGACCCAGTACTTC
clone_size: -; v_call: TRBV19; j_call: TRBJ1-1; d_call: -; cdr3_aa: CASSRPHNTEAFF; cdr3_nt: TGTGCCAGTTCTCGGCCACACAACACTGAAGCTTTCTTT
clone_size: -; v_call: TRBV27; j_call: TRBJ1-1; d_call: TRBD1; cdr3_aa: CASSFAQGGEAFF; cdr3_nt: TGTGCCAGCAGTTTTGCCCAGGGGGGTGAAGCTTTCTTT
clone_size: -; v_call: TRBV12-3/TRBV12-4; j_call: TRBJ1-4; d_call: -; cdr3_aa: CASSLFEKLFF; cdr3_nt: TGTGCCAGCAGCCTTTTCGAAAAACTGTTTTTT
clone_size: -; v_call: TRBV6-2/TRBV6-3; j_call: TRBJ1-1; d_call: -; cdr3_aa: CASSYGDFEAFF; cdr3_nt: TGTGCCAGCAGTTACGGGGACTTTGAAGCTTTCTTT
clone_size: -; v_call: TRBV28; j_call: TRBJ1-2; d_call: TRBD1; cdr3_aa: CASSFGDRDGYTF; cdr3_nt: TGTGCCAGCAGTTTTGGGGACAGGGATGGCTACACCTTC
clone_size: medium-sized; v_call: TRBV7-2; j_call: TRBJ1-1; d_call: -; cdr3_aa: CASSLLGRVNTEAFF; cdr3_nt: TGTGCCAGCAGCTTATTGGGGCGGGTCAACACTGAAGCTTTCTTT
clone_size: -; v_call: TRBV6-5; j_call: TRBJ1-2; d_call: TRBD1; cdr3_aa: CASSYGTGFFGYGYTF; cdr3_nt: TGTGCCAGCAGTTACGGGACAGGGTTTTTCGGCTATGGCTACACCTTC
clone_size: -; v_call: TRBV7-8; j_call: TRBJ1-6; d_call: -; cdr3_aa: CASSPDRTNSPLHF; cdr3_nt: TGTGCCAGCAGCCCCGACCGGACCAATTCACCCCTCCACTTT
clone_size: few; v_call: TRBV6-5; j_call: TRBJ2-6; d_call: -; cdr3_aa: CASSYRVSGANVLTF; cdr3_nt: TGTGCCAGCAGTTACAGGGTGTCTGGGGCCAACGTCCTGACTTTC
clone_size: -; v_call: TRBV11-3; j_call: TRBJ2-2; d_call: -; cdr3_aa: CASSFPQGGSDTGELFF; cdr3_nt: TGTGCCAGCAGCTTCCCTCAGGGGGGATCGGACACCGGGGAGCTGTTTTTT
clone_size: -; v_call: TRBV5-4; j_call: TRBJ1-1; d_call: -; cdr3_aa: CASSLRFRNTEAFF; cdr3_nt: TGTGCCAGCAGCTTGAGATTCAGAAACACTGAAGCTTTCTTT
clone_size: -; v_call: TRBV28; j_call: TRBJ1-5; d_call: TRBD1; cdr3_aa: CASSLSTVQTGGNQPQHF; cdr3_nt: TGTGCCAGCAGTTTAAGTACAGTTCAAACAGGGGGCAATCAGCCCCAGCATTTT